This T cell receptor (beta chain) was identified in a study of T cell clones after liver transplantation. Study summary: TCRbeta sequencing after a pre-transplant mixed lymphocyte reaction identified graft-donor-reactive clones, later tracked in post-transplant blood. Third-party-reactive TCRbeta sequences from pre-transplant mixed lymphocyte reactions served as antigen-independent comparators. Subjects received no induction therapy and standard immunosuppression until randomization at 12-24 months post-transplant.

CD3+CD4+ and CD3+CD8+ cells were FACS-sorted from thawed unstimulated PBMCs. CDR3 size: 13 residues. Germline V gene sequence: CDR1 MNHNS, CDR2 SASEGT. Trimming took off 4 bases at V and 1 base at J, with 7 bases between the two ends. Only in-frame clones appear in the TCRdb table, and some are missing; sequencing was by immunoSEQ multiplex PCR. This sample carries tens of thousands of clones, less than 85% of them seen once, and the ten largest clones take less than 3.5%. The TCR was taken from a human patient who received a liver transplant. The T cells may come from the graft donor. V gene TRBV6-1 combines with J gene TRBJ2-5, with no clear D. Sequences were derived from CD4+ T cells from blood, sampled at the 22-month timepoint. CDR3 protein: CASSGRSQETQYF. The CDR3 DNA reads TGTGCCAGCAGTGGTCGGTCCCAAGAGACCCAGTACTTC.